This TCR beta chain was found in a study of identical twins. In regard to this clonotype: The antigen is unknown.

TCRdb reprocessed the 5' RACE reads via MiXCR and lists one record per CDR3 protein. The sample carries fewer than 900,000 distinct CDR3 sequences, roughly 20% recorded once. Trimming stripped 5 bases from V and 4 bases from J, with 8 bases between. Germline V CDR1 and CDR2: SEHNR, FQNEAQ (reference sequence). This CDR3 contains 12 residues. Notes on the study in general: Carriage of fewer insertions was seen in abundant cord blood beta clonotypes, whereas memory repertoires showed none.

These data are also associated with another study on T cells expressing NK-cell markers.

J is TRBJ2-5 and V is TRBV7-9; D gene unclear. This TCR derives from a woman in her late teens or twenties in good health. What was sequenced was PBMCs. The CDR3 protein is CASSPVIETQYF. In DNA, the CDR3 is TGTGCCAGCAGCCCAGTCATAGAGACCCAGTACTTC.